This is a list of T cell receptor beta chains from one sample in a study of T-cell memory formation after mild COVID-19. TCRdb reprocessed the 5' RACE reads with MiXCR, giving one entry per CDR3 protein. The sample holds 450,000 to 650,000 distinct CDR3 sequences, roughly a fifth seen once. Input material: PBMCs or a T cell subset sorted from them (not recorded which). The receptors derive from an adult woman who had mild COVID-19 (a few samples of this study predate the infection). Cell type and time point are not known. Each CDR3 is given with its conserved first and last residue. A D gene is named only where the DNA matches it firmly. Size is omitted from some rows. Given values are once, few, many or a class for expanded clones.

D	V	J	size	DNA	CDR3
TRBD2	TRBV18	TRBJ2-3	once	TGTGCCAGCTCACCATTATCGGGGGGAGAAACGCAGTATTTT	CASSPLSGGETQYF
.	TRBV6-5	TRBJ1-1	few	TGTGCCAGCAGTCCCGACACTTTGTCTGAAGCTTTCTTT	CASSPDTLSEAFF
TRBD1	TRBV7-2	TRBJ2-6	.	TGTGCCAGCAGCCCAAGGACAGGGCTAGGGCGATCTGGGGCCAACGTCCTGACTTTC	CASSPRTGLGRSGANVLTF
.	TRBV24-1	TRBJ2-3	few	TGTGCCACCAGCGCGGGACAGAGCACAGATACGCAGTATTTT	CATSAGQSTDTQYF
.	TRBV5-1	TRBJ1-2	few	TGCGCCAGCAGCTCGGACAGCCCCTATGGCTACACCTTC	CASSSDSPYGYTF
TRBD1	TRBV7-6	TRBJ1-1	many	TGTGCCAGCAGCTCTCGCCAGGACAGGGAAGCTTTCTTT	CASSSRQDREAFF
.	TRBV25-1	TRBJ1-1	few	TGTGCCAGCAGTGAATGGTTTAAGTCGAACACTGAAGCTTTCTTT	CASSEWFKSNTEAFF
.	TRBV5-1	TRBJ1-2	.	TGCGCCAGCAGCACTTCGACGGTGAACTATGGCTACACCTTC	CASSTSTVNYGYTF
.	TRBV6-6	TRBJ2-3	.	TGTGCCAGCAGTTGGTCTCCCGAGTGGGATACGCAGTATTTT	CASSWSPEWDTQYF
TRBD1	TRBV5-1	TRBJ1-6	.	TGCGCCAGCAGCTTGACGGGACAGGGAGGTTCACCCCTCCACTTT	CASSLTGQGGSPLHF
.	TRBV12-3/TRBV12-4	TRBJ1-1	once	TGTGCCAGCAGTTTCTGGGGGCTGATGCACACTGAAGCTTTCTTT	CASSFWGLMHTEAFF
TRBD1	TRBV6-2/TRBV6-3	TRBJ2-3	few	TGTGCCAGCAGAAGGGACAGGGGGCACGGAGATACGCAGTATTTT	CASRRDRGHGDTQYF
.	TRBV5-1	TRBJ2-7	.	TGCGCCAGCAGCTTAGACGGATTCTCCTACGAGCAGTACTTC	CASSLDGFSYEQYF
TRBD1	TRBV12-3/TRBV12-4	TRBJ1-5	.	TGTGCCAGCAGTTATGGGGACAGTAGCAATCAGCCCCAGCATTTT	CASSYGDSSNQPQHF
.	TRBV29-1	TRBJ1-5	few	TGCAGCGTTGGCCTTACTGGCGGGAATAGCAATCAGCCCCAGCATTTT	CSVGLTGGNSNQPQHF
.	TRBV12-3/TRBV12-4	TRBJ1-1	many	TGTGCCAGCAGTTTAGTGTCAGGGAACACTGAAGCTTTCTTT	CASSLVSGNTEAFF
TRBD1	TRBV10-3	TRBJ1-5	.	TGTGCCATCAGTGAGTCAGGACAGGGATTCAATCAGCCCCAGCATTTT	CAISESGQGFNQPQHF
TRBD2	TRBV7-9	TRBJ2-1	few	TGTGCCAGCAGGGGGCGGGAGTCGTATTTGGATGAGCAGTTCTTC	CASRGRESYLDEQFF
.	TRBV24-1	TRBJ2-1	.	TGTGCCACCAGTGCTGGCGTCCGAGAGATATCCTACAATGAGCAGTTCTTC	CATSAGVREISYNEQFF
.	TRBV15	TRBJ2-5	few	TGTGCCACCAGCAGAGAGGTGGCAGGGTGGGAGACCCAGTACTTC	CATSREVAGWETQYF
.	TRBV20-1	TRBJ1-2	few	TGCAGTGCTAGGGAAAGGGGCTCTAACTATGGCTACACCTTC	CSARERGSNYGYTF
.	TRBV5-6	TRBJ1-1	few	TGTGCCAGCAGCTGGTCAGGGATGGCTGAAGCTTTCTTT	CASSWSGMAEAFF
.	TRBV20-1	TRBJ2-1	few	TGCAGTGCTAGACTAGCTTCCAGGAGCGATGAGCAGTTCTTC	CSARLASRSDEQFF
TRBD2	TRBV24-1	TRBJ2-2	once	TGTGCCACCCAGAGCGGGAGGATAAGCACCGGGGAGCTGTTTTTT	CATQSGRISTGELFF
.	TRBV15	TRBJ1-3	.	TGTGCCACCAGCAGAGGATTCTCGGGCAGGGCTCACGGGAACACCATATATTTT	CATSRGFSGRAHGNTIYF
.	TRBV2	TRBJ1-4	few	TGTGCCAGCCAGGGAGAAGTCAATGAAAAACTGTTTTTT	CASQGEVNEKLFF
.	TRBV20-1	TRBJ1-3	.	TGCAGTGCTAGAGGAAGGAGAAACTCTGGAAACACCATATATTTT	CSARGRRNSGNTIYF
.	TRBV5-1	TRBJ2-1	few	TGCGCCAGCAGCATCCCGGGCCCCGTGGATGAGCAGTTCTTC	CASSIPGPVDEQFF
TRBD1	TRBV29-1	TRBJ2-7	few	TGCAGCGCATCAGGGACAGGTCTCTACGAGCAGTACTTC	CSASGTGLYEQYF
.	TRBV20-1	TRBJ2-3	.	TGCAGTGCCCTACATCGACAGCTCGTTCACCTCACAGATACGCAGTATTTT	CSALHRQLVHLTDTQYF
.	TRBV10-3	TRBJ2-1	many	TGTGCCATCAGCCCTCGACAGAGCTCCTACAATGAGCAGTTCTTC	CAISPRQSSYNEQFF
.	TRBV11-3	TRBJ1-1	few	TGTGCCAGCAGCTCAAGGGATTACGTGAACACTGAAGCTTTCTTT	CASSSRDYVNTEAFF
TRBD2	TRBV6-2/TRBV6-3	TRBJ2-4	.	TGTGCCAGCAGTCCACCCGGGACTAGCGGGAGAAGGAACATTCAGTACTTC	CASSPPGTSGRRNIQYF
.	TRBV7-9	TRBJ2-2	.	TGTGCCAGCAGCTTAAGGAGTATAACCGGGGAGCTGTTTTTT	CASSLRSITGELFF
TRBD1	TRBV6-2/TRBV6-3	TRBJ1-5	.	TGTGCCAGCAGTTACTCCGACAGGGATAGCAATCAGCCCCAGCATTTT	CASSYSDRDSNQPQHF
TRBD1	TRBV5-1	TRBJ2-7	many	TGTGCCAGCAGCCCGGGGACAGGTGGCTACGAGCAGTACTTC	CASSPGTGGYEQYF
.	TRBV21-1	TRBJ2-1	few	TGTGCCAGCAGACCTAAAATACGGCTAGACAATGAGCAGTTCTTC	CASRPKIRLDNEQFF
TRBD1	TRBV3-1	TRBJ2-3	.	TGTGCCAGCAGCCCTACGGGACAGGCACATCAAGATACGCAGTATTTT	CASSPTGQAHQDTQYF
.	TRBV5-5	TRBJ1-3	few	TGTGCCAGCCGCTCTTTGGGTAACACCATATATTTT	CASRSLGNTIYF
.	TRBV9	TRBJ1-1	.	TGTGCCAGCAGCGCTCCGAACACTGAAGCTTTCTTT	CASSAPNTEAFF
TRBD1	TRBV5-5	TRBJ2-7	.	TGTGCCAGCAGCTTGGGAGACAGGGGGGACGAGCAGTACTTC	CASSLGDRGDEQYF
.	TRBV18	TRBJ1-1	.	TGTGCCAGCCGCCTTGGGGCAGGACTAATGAACACTGAAGCTTTCTTT	CASRLGAGLMNTEAFF
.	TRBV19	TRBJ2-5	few	TGTGCCAGTAGTGCGGGACAGATCCAAGAGACCCAGTACTTC	CASSAGQIQETQYF
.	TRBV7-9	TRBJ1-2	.	TGTGCCAGCAGCGGGTACAGGGAGACTAACTATGGCTACACCTTC	CASSGYRETNYGYTF
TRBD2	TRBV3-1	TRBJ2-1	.	TGTGCCAGCAGCCAAGTAAGGGCTAGCGGGAGCAATGAGCAGTTCTTC	CASSQVRASGSNEQFF
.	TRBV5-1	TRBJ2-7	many	TGCGCCAGCAGCTCTACAGTCTCCTACGAGCAGTACTTC	CASSSTVSYEQYF
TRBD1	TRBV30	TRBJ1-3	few	TGTGCCTGGAACCTCCTGCTAGGACAGGGGGTTGGAAACACCATATATTTT	CAWNLLLGQGVGNTIYF
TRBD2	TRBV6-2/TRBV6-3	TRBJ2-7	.	TGTGCCAGCAGGCTACGGAGCCTAGCGGGGCCCTACGAGCAGTACTTC	CASRLRSLAGPYEQYF
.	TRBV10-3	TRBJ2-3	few	TGTGCCATCAGCAGATTCTCCACCGGGGGCACCGGCACAGATACGCAGTATTTT	CAISRFSTGGTGTDTQYF
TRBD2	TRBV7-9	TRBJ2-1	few	TGTGCCAGCGGGGGGGACTACAATGAGCAGTTCTTC	CASGGDYNEQFF
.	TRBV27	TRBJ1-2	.	TGTGCCAGCAGTTTATCGGCAGGGCACCTCTCCGATGGCTACACCTTC	CASSLSAGHLSDGYTF
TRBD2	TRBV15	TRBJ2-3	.	TGTGCCACCAGCAGATCCGGGACTAGCGCCTACAGGGGGAATACGCAGTATTTT	CATSRSGTSAYRGNTQYF
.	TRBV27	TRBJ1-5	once	TGTGCCAGCAGTTCAACAGGGTTGTTGCAGCCCCAGCATTTT	CASSSTGLLQPQHF